This TCR beta chain was retrieved from a study of blood T cell repertoires in COVID-19. Study in general: The United States, Italy and Spain supplied acute and convalescent COVID-19 samples. Nucleic acid was either cDNA or gDNA, and it came from T cells, B-cell-depleted T cells, or PBMCs.

This clone has just one count. Enrolled during active infection, Seattle patients were then followed longitudinally. Original data processing: How many nucleated cells were present was estimated from reference gene primer amplification. Sequenced by immunoSEQ multiplex PCR; TCRdb stores in-frame clones only, minus some. V and J calls and clone size come straight from that table; D and trimming were deduced from the DNA. The sample consists of under 150,000 clones, 85% to 90% of them appearing once. The CDR3 is made up of 15 amino acids. Germline-derived CDR1 and CDR2 are SGHNT and YYREEE (reference sequence). Trimming removed 2 bases at V and 7 bases at J, with 15 bases between.

This TCR was recovered from a woman aged 55-69 years with COVID-19, enrolled during active disease. V is TRBV5-4 and J is TRBJ2-2; D is possibly TRBD1 (6 bases). Sequencing used peripheral blood. The CDR3 region is CASSFEQGGSGELFF. In nucleotides, the CDR3 is TGTGCCAGCAGCTTCGAACAGGGCGGTAGCGGGGAGCTGTTTTTT.